The sequence of this T cell receptor (beta chain) was determined in a study of T-cell memory formation after mild COVID-19. TCRdb reanalysed the 5' RACE reads using MiXCR and keeps one entry per CDR3 protein. The sample yields about 350,000 distinct CDR3 sequences, around a fifth seen once. CDR3 length equals 15 residues. From germline, CDR1 is SGHVS and CDR2 FNYEAQ. After removal of 0 bases from V and 3 bases from J, the junction contained 4 bases not matched to a gene. This clonotype was recorded a few times. Material: PBMCs or a T cell subset sorted from them (not recorded which). The gene calls are TRBV7-6 and TRBJ2-7; TRBD1 aligns across 8 bases. This clonotype originated in a man aged 18 to 29 who had mild COVID-19 (a few samples of this study predate the infection). Cell type and time point are not known. CDR3: CASSLADREVYEQYF. Written as DNA, the CDR3 is TGTGCCAGCAGCTTAGCGGACAGGGAAGTCTACGAGCAGTACTTC.